The subject of this entry is one T cell receptor (beta chain). These data belong to a study of blood T cells in healthy people across ages. A J-beta primer mix and a sample-barcoded 5' primer were used in a second PCR of about 6 to 12 cycles. In TCRdb, the 5' RACE reads were re-called with MiXCR into one record per CDR3 protein. This table has roughly 1.4 million distinct CDR3 sequences, approximately 60% appearing once. The origin of this receptor is a young man in good health. The sample consisted of blood.

The CDR3, as DNA: TGCAGTGCTAGAGATCTGGGACTACCTTCCTACAATGAGCAGTTCTTC. This codes for CSARDLGLPSYNEQFF. The rearrangement links TRBV20-1 to TRBJ2-1, with TRBD2 matching 7 bases. CDR1 and CDR2 (germline): DFQATT, SNEGSKA (reference sequence). The CDR3 contains 16 residues. V lost 0 bases, J lost 1 base, and 6 bases stayed unmatched.